Each of the 7 T cell receptor beta chains below was sequenced from the same sample in a study of blood T cell repertoires in COVID-19. Libraries were prepared by immunoSEQ multiplex PCR; TCRdb keeps only in-frame clonotypes and omits some of them. The sample carries fewer than 95,000 clones, roughly 88% recorded once. The sample taken for sequencing was peripheral blood. Source of these receptors: a man aged 45 to 65 with active or convalescent COVID-19.

This chain uses TRBV9 with TRBJ2-5; TRBD1 might be the D (6 bases). The CDR3 loop spans 14 amino acids. Germline values: CDR1 SGDLS, CDR2 YYNGEE. V lost 0 bases, J lost 1 base, and 7 bases lay in between. The CDR3 is CASSVGTVQETQYF. CDR3 in DNA: TGTGCCAGCAGCGTAGGGACAGTCCAAGAGACCCAGTACTTC.

The chain uses TRBV5-1 and TRBJ2-3; D not resolved. CDR1 and CDR2 (germline): SGHRS, YFSETQ. This CDR3 spans 15 amino acids. V dropped 0 bases and J dropped 3 bases, with 11 bases sitting between them. Written as DNA, the CDR3 is TGCGCCAGCAGCTTGGACACCCCCTGGACAGATACGCAGTATTTT. Amino acids: CASSLDTPWTDTQYF.

J is TRBJ2-5 and V is TRBV19; TRBD1 matches 8 bases. V shed 4 bases, J shed 7 bases, and the junction held 8 bases outside the gene matches. This CDR3 is built from 14 residues. CDR1 LNHDA and CDR2 SQIVND come from the germline V gene (reference sequence). The CDR3 protein is CASSRQGLEATQYF. The CDR3 coding sequence is TGTGCCAGTAGTAGACAGGGGTTGGAAGCGACCCAGTACTTC.

This chain uses TRBV6-1 with TRBJ1-1; possible D gene TRBD1, 6 bases. Trimming removed 3 bases from V and 12 bases from J, with 14 bases in between. This CDR3 spans 12 amino acids. Germline values: CDR1 MNHNS, CDR2 SASEGT. The CDR3 is CASSESQGESFF. Written as DNA, the CDR3 is TGTGCCAGCAGTGAGTCACAGGGAGAATCTTTCTTT.

J is TRBJ1-1 and V is TRBV7-2; TRBD1 is a possible D gene (5 bases). Trimming shortened V by 6 bases and J by 4 bases, and 18 bases separated the two germline ends. The CDR3 is made up of 15 amino acids. The germline gives CDR1 SGHTA, CDR2 FQGNSA. The CDR3 DNA reads TGTGCCAGCAGTTCGTCATCTGGGGCAGGCACTGAAGCTTTCTTT. This translates into CASSSSSGAGTEAFF.

The genes are TRBV5-1 and TRBJ2-6, with 9 bases matching TRBD1. CDR1 and CDR2 (germline): SGHRS, YFSETQ. This CDR3 comprises 19 residues. Trimming took 0 bases from V and 10 from J; bases not matched to a gene: 17. The DNA of the CDR3 is TGCGCCAGCAGCTTGGGTACAGGGGGCCCAAGTCAGAAAGTAAACGTCCTGACTTTC. This codes for CASSLGTGGPSQKVNVLTF.

CDR3 coding DNA: TGCGCCAGCAGCCTAACCCTAGCGGGAGCCGGCTACGAGCAGTACTTC. Translation: CASSLTLAGAGYEQYF. The chain combines TRBV4-1 with TRBJ2-7; 10 nucleotides line up with TRBD2. CDR1 and CDR2 from the germline V gene are MGHRA and YSYEKL. V gave up 4 bases and J gave up 3 bases; unmatched junction bases: 9. The CDR3 runs 16 residues.